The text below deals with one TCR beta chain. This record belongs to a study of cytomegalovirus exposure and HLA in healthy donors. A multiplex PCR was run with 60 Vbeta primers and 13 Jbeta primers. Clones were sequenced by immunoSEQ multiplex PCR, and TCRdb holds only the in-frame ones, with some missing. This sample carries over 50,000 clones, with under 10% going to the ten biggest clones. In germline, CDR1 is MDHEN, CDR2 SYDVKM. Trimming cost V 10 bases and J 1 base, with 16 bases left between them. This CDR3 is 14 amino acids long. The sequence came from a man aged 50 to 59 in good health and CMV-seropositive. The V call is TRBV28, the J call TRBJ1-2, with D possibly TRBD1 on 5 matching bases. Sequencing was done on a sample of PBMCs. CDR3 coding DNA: TGTGCCACTCAAAAGCCGGGGGTTAACTATGGCTACACCTTC. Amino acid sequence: CATQKPGVNYGYTF.